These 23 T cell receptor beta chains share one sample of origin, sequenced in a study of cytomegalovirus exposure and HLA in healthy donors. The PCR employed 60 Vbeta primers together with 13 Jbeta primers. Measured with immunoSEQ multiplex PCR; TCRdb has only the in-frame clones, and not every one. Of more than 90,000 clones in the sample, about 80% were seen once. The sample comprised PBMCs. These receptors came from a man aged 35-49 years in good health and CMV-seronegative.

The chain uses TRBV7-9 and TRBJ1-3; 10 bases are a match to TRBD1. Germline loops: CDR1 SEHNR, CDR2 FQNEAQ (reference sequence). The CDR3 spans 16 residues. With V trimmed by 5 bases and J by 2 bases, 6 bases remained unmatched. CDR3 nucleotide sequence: TGTGCCAGCAGCCCACGGACAGGGGGGACTGGAAACACCATATATTTT. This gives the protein CASSPRTGGTGNTIYF.

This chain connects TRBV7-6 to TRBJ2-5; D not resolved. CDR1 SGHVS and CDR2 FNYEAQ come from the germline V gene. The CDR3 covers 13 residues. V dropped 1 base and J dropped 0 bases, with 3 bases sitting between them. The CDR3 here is CASSLVNQETQYF. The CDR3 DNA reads TGTGCCAGCAGCTTAGTTAACCAAGAGACCCAGTACTTC. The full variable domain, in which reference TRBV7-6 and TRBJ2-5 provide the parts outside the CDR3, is GAGVSQSPRYKVTKRGQDVALRCDPISGHVSLYWYRQALGQGPEFLTYFNYEAQQDKSGLPNDRFSAERPEGSISTLTIQRTEQRDSAMYRCASSLVNQETQYFGPGTRLLVL.

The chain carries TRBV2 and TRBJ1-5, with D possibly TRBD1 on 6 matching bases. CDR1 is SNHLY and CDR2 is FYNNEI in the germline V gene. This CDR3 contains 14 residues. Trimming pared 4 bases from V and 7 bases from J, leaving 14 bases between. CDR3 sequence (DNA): TGTGCCAGCAGTGTCCAGGGGCAGGGCCAGCCCCAGCATTTT. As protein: CASSVQGQGQPQHF.

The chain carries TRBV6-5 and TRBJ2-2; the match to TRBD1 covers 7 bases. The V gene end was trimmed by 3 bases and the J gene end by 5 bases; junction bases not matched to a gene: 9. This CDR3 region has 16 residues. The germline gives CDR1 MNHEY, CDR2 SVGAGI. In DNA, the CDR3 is TGTGCCAGCAGTTATGGACAGGACCCGAGAACCGGGGAGCTGTTTTTT. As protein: CASSYGQDPRTGELFF.

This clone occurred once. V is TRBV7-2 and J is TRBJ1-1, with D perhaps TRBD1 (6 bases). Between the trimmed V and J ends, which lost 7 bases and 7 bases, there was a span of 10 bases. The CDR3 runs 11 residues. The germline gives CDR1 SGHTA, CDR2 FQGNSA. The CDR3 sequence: CASTGGGEAFF. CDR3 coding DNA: TGTGCCAGCACGGGGGGCGGTGAAGCTTTCTTT. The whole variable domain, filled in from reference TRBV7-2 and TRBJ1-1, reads GAGVSQSPSNKVTEKGKDVELRCDPISGHTALYWYRQSLGQGLEFLIYFQGNSAPDKSGLPSDRFSAERTGGSVSTLTIQRTQQEDSAVYLCASTGGGEAFFGQGTRLTVV.

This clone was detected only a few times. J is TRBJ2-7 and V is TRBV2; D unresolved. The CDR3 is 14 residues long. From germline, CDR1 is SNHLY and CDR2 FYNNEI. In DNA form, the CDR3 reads TGTGCTTTTTTCAAGCAGAAGGCGGCATACGAGCAGTACTTC. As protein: CAFFKQKAAYEQYF.

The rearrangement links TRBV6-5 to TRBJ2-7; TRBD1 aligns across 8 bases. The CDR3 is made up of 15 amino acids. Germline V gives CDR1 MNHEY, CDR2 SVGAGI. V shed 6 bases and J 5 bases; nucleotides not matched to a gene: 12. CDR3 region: CASRGKSGGANEQYF. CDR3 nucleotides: TGTGCCAGCAGGGGAAAGTCAGGGGGCGCAAACGAGCAGTACTTC.

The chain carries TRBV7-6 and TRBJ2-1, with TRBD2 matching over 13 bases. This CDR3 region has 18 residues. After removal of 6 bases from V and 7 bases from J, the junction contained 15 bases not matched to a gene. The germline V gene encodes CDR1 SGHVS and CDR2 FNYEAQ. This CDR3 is CASSHRLAGGSGGNEQFF. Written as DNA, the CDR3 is TGTGCCAGCAGTCATCGACTAGCGGGGGGCTCAGGGGGGAATGAGCAGTTCTTC.

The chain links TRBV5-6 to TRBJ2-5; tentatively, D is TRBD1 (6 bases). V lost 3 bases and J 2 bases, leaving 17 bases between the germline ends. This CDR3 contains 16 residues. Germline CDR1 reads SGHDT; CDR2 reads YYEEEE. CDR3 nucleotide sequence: TGTGCCAGCAGCTCTGACAGGCGCTTGAGGCAAGAGACCCAGTACTTC. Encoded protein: CASSSDRRLRQETQYF. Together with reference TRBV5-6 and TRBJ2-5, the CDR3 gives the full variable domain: DAGVTQSPTHLIKTRGQQVTLRCSPKSGHDTVSWYQQALGQGPQFIFQYYEEEERQRGNFPDRFSGHQFPNYSSELNVNALLLGDSALYLCASSSDRRLRQETQYFGPGTRLLVL.

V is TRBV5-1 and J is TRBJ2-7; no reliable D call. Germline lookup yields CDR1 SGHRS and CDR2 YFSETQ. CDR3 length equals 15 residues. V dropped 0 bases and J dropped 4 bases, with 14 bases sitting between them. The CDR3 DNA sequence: TGCGCCAGCAGCTTGGTCCCCGGAGTCGAATACGAGCAGTACTTC. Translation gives CASSLVPGVEYEQYF.

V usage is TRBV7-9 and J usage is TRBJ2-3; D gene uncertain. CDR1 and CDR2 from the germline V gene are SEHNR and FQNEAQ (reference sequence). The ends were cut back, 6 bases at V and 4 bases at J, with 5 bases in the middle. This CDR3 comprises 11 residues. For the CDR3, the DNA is TGTGCCAGCAGTACTCCAGATACGCAGTATTTT. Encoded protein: CASSTPDTQYF.

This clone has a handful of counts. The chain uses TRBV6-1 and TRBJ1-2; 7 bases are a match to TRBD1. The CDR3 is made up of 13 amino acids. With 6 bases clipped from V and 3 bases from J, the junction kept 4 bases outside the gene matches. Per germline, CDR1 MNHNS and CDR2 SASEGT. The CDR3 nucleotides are TGTGCCAGCAGGTCGACAGGGTACTATGGCTACACCTTC. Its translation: CASRSTGYYGYTF.

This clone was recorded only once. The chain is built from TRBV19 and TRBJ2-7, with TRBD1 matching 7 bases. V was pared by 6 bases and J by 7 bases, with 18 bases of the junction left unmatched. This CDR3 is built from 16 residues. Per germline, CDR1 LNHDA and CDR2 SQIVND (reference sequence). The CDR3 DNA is TGTGCCAGTAGCCTATCGGGACAGCCCCGCTTTGGGGAGCAGTACTTC. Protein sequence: CASSLSGQPRFGEQYF.

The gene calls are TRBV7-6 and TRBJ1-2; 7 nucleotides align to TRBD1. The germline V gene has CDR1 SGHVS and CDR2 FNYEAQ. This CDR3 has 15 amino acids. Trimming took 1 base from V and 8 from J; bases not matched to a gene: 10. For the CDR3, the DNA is TGTGCCAGCAGCTTAGGACAGGGTTTTCCGCAGGGCTACACCTTC. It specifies CASSLGQGFPQGYTF. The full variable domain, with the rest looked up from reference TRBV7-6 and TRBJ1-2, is GAGVSQSPRYKVTKRGQDVALRCDPISGHVSLYWYRQALGQGPEFLTYFNYEAQQDKSGLPNDRFSAERPEGSISTLTIQRTEQRDSAMYRCASSLGQGFPQGYTFGSGTRLTVV.

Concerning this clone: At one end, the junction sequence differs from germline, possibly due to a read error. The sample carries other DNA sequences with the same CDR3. CDR3 nucleotides: TGCGCCAGTATTCCTGACTTGGGCCAAGAGACCCAGTACTTC. This translates into CASIPDLGQETQYF. The V and J genes are TRBV6-1 and TRBJ2-5; no clear D. The CDR3 extends over 14 amino acids. The germline V gene has CDR1 MNHNS and CDR2 SASEGT.

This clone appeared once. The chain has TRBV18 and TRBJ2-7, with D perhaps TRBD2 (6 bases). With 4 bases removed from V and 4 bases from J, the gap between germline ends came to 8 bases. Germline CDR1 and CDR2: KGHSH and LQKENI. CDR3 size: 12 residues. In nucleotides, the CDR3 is TGTGCCAGCTCACAGGGAGGATACGAGCAGTACGTC. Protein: CASSQGGYEQYV.

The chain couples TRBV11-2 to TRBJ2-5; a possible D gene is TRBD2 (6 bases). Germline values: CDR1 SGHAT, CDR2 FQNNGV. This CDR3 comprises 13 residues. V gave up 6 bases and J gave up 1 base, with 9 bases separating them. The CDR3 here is CASRSGSQETQYF. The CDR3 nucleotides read TGTGCCAGCAGAAGCGGGTCCCAAGAGACCCAGTACTTC.

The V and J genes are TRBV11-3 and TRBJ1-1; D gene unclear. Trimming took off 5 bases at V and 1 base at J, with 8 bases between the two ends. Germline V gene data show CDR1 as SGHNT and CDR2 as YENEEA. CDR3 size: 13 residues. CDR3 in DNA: TGTGCCAGCAGCCTGACACCGAACACTGAAGCTTTCTTT. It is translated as CASSLTPNTEAFF.

This CDR3 reads CASKEGAKETQYF. CDR3 sequence (DNA): TGTGCCAGCAAGGAAGGGGCGAAAGAGACCCAGTACTTC. The chain employs TRBV27 and TRBJ2-5, with D perhaps TRBD1 (5 bases). The CDR3 is made up of 13 amino acids. V was cut by 7 bases and J by 3 bases, with 12 bases left in between. The germline gives CDR1 MNHEY, CDR2 SMNVEV (reference sequence).

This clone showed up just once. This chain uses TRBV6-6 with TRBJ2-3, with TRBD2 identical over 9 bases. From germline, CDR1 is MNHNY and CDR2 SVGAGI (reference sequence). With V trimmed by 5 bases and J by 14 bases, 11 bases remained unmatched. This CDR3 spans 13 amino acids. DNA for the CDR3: TGTGCCAGCAGTGGGGGACTAGCCTGGGGGGGGTATTTT. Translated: CASSGGLAWGGYF.

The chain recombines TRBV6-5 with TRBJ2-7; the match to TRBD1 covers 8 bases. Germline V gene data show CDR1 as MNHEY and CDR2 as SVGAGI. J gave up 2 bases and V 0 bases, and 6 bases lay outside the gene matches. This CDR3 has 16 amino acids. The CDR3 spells CASSYSRQGAPYEQYV. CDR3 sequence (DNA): TGTGCCAGCAGTTACTCGAGGCAGGGGGCCCCCTACGAGCAGTACGTC.

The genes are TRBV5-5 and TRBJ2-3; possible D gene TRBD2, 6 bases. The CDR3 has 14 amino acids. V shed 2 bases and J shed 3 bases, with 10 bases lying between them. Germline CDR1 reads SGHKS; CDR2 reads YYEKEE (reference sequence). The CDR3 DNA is TGTGCCAGCAGCTTAGACGGGGGAACAGATACGCAGTATTTT. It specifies CASSLDGGTDTQYF. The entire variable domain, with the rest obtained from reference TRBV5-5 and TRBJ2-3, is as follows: DAGVTQSPTHLIKTRGQQVTLRCSPISGHKSVSWYQQVLGQGPQFIFQYYEKEERGRGNFPDRFSARQFPNYSSELNVNALLLGDSALYLCASSLDGGTDTQYFGPGTRLTVL.

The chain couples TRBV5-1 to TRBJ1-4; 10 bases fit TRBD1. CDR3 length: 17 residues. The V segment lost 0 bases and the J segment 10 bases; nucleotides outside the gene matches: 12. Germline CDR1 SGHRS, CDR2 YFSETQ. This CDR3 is CASSLGSLQTGGGKLFF. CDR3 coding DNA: TGCGCCAGCAGCTTGGGATCGCTTCAGACAGGGGGCGGAAAACTGTTTTTT.